Sequencing of this T cell receptor beta chain was carried out in a study of prognosis after radiotherapy for stage I lung cancer. Other malignancies, prior chemotherapy and prior radiotherapy were absent in all patients, each of whom was node-negative on CT and PET/CT. This clonotype was seen many times. Genomic DNA served as the source from which two-round multiplex PCR generated TCR beta CDR3 amplicons. Amplification during the initial PCR round employed primers specific to each TRBV and TRBJ gene. Amplification in the second PCR round was performed with universal primers. TCRdb reprocessed the multiplex PCR reads via MiXCR and lists one record per CDR3 protein. The sample holds 15,000 to 20,000 distinct CDR3 sequences, around 40% seen once. The CDR3 sequence is 15 residues long. Trimming took 4 bases from V and 3 from J, leaving 15 bases between them. CDR1 is LNHDA, CDR2 SQIVND, per germline (reference sequence).

V gene TRBV19 combines with J gene TRBJ2-5; D is possibly TRBD1 (6 bases). Sequenced here: PBMCs, sampled before or after stereotactic body radiation therapy (not recorded which). This clonotype was obtained from a donor at least 50 years old with non-small cell lung cancer. The DNA of the CDR3 is TGTGCCAGTAGTACCTACAGGGATCCGGAAGAGACCCAGTACTTC. Amino acids: CASSTYRDPEETQYF.